The 5 T cell receptor beta chains reported below all come from one sample, sequenced in a study of blood T cell repertoires in COVID-19. The method was immunoSEQ multiplex PCR; TCRdb's version includes in-frame clones alone and lacks a portion of them. Seen here are some 230,000 clones, about 85% observed once, and the top ten hold 2.9%. Material for sequencing was peripheral blood. The source of these receptors is a man aged 50 to 59 who had recovered from COVID-19.

V gene TRBV28 combines with J gene TRBJ2-1, with 10 bases identical to TRBD2. The CDR3 runs to 16 residues. Germline CDR1 and CDR2: MDHEN and SYDVKM. J was trimmed by 7 bases and V by 1 base; bases with no gene match: 7. CDR3 sequence reads: CASSLFGTSEKNEQFF. CDR3 bases: TGTGCCAGCAGTTTATTCGGGACTAGCGAAAAGAATGAGCAGTTCTTC.

V usage is TRBV11-2 and J usage is TRBJ1-2; TRBD1 agrees at 7 bases. This CDR3 is built from 16 residues. Per germline, CDR1 SGHAT and CDR2 FQNNGV. Trimming cost V 2 bases and J 3 bases; bases outside gene matches: 9. This CDR3 reads CASSLNRGGRYYGYTF. DNA of the CDR3: TGTGCCAGCAGCTTAAACAGGGGAGGTCGGTACTATGGCTACACCTTC.

In regard to this clone: Other DNA sequences in this specimen translate into the identical CDR3. The chain employs TRBV14 and TRBJ2-4; D is perhaps TRBD2 (7 bases). The germline V gene encodes CDR1 SGHDN and CDR2 FVKESK. This CDR3 comprises 16 residues. V was clipped by 0 bases and J by 4 bases, with 13 bases between them. DNA for the CDR3: TGTGCCAGCAGCCAAGAGGTGGGGGGGGCGAAAAACATTCAGTACTTC. It is translated as CASSQEVGGAKNIQYF.

This chain connects TRBV28 to TRBJ1-5; TRBD1 matches at 10 bases. CDR3 size: 15 residues. Germline-derived CDR1 and CDR2 are MDHEN and SYDVKM. J was trimmed by 7 bases and V by 0 bases; bases with no gene match: 3. CDR3 amino acids: CASSLWGTGDQPQHF. As DNA, the CDR3 is TGTGCCAGCAGTTTATGGGGGACAGGGGACCAGCCCCAGCATTTT. Variable domain in full (rest from reference TRBV28 and TRBJ1-5): DVKVTQSSRYLVKRTGEKVFLECVQDMDHENMFWYRQDPGLGLRLIYFSYDVKMKEKGDIPEGYSVSREKKERFSLILESASTNQTSMYLCASSLWGTGDQPQHFGDGTRLSIL.

The chain joins TRBV14 to TRBJ2-3, with D maybe TRBD2 (5 bases). The CDR3 contains 19 residues. V gave up 1 base and J gave up 3 bases, with 23 bases separating them. Germline lookup yields CDR1 SGHDN and CDR2 FVKESK. The CDR3 is CASSQGWQLARGVTDTQYF. The CDR3 DNA sequence: TGTGCCAGCAGCCAAGGTTGGCAGTTAGCGCGAGGTGTGACAGATACGCAGTATTTT.